This T cell receptor (beta chain) was sequenced in a study of CD8 T cells in Susac syndrome. Random hexamers primed reverse transcription of 0.5 to 1 ug RNA. TCRdb called the immunoSEQ multiplex PCR reads again in MiXCR, with one record for every CDR3 protein. The sample includes some 150,000 distinct CDR3 sequences, roughly 95% of them seen just once. Negative isolation was applied to CD8+ and CD4+ T cells, and FACS enrichment was applied to TEMRA cells. Germline V CDR1 and CDR2: SEHNR, FQNEAQ (reference sequence). V was cut by 5 bases and J by 4 bases, with 16 bases left in between. The CDR3 has 15 amino acids.

This clonotype was obtained from a human donor with multiple sclerosis. The sequenced sample consisted of CD8+ T cells from PBMCs. The V call is TRBV7-9, the J call TRBJ2-3; D is unclear. CDR3: CASSLRGDRPDTQYF. CDR3 sequence (DNA): TGTGCCAGCAGCCTCAGAGGCGACCGCCCAGATACGCAGTATTTT. Full variable domain (outside the CDR3, taken from reference TRBV7-9 and TRBJ2-3): DTGVSQNPRHKITKRGQNVTFRCDPISEHNRLYWYRQTLGQGPEFLTYFQNEAQLEKSRLLSDRFSAERPKGSFSTLEIQRTEQGDSAMYLCASSLRGDRPDTQYFGPGTRLTVL.